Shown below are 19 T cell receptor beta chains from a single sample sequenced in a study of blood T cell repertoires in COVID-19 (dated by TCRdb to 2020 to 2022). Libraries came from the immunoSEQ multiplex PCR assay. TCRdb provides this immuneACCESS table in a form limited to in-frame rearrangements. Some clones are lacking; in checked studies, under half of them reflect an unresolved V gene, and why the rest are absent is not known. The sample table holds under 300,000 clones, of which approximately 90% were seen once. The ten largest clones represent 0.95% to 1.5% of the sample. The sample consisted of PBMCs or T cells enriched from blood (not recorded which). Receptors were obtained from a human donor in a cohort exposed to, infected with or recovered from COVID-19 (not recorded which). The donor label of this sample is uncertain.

CDR3 DNA sequence: TGTGCCAGTAGTAATTCCAGGGGCAGCACAGATACGCAGTATTTT. Amino acids: CASSNSRGSTDTQYF. This rearrangement joins TRBV19 to TRBJ2-3; D possibly corresponds to TRBD1 (6 bases). Germline assignment: CDR1 LNHDA and CDR2 SQIVND (reference sequence). This CDR3 is 15 amino acids long. Trimming took off 4 bases at V and 0 bases at J, with 11 bases between the two ends.

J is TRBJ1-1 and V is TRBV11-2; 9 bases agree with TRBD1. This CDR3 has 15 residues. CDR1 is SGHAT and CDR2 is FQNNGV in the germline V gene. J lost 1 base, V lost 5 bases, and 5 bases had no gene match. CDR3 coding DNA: TGTGCCAGCAGCCAACAGGGGGCGCGGAACACTGAAGCTTTCTTT. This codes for CASSQQGARNTEAFF.

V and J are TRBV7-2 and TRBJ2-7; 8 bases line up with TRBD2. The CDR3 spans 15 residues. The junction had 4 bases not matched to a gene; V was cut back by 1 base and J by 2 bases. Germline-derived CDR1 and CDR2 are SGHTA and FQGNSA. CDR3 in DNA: TGTGCCAGCAGCTTAGAAGGCGGGGGGACCTACGAGCAGTACTTC. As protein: CASSLEGGGTYEQYF.

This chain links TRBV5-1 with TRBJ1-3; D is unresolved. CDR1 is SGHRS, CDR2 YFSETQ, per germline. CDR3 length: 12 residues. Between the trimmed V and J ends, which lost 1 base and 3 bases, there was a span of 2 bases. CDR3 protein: CASSLLGNTIYF. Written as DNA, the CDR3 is TGCGCCAGCAGCTTGCTTGGAAACACCATATATTTT.

The CDR3 reads CAWKGAYEQYF. CDR3 DNA sequence: TGTGCCTGGAAGGGGGCCTACGAGCAGTACTTC. The V and J genes are TRBV30 and TRBJ2-7; possibly TRBD1 for D (6 bases). Trimming stripped 4 bases from V and 2 bases from J, with 6 bases between. Germline values: CDR1 GTSNPN, CDR2 SVGIG (reference sequence). The CDR3 is 11 amino acids.

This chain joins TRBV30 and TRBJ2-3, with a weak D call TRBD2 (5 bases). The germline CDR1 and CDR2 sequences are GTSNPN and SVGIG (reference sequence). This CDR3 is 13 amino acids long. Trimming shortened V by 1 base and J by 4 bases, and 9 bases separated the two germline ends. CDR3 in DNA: TGTGCCTGGAGTGGTAGCGAGGCAGATACGCAGTATTTT. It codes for CAWSGSEADTQYF.

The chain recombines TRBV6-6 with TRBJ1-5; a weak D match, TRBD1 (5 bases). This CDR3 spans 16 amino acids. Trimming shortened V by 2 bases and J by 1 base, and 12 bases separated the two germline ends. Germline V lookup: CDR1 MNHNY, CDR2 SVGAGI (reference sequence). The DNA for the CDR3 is TGTGCCAGCAGTTACCCCAGGGTTGCCAGCAATCAGCCCCAGCATTTT. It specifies CASSYPRVASNQPQHF.

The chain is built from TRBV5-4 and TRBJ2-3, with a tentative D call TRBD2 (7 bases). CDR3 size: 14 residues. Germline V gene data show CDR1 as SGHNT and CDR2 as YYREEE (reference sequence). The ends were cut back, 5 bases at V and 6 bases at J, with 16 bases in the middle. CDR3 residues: CASSRGGDRDTQYF. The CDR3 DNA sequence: TGTGCCAGCAGTAGGGGGGGGGATCGGGATACGCAGTATTTT.

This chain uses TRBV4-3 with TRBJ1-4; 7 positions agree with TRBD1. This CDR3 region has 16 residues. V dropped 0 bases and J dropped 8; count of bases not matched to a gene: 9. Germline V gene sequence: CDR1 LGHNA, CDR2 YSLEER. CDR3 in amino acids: CASSQDAVQGEEKLFF. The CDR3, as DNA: TGCGCCAGCAGCCAAGATGCGGTGCAGGGGGAAGAAAAACTGTTTTTT.

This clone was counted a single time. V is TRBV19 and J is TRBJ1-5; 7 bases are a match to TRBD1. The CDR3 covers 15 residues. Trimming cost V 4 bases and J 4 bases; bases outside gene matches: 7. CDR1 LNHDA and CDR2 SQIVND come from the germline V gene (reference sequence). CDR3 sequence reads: CASSNTGVGNQPQHF. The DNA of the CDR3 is TGTGCCAGTAGTAACACAGGGGTTGGGAATCAGCCCCAGCATTTT.

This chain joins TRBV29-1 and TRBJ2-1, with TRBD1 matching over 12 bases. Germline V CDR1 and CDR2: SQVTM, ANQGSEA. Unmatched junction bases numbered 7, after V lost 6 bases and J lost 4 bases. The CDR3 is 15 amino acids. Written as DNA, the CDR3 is TGCAGCGTAGGGACAGGGGGCTTAGGGTACAATGAGCAGTTCTTC. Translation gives CSVGTGGLGYNEQFF.

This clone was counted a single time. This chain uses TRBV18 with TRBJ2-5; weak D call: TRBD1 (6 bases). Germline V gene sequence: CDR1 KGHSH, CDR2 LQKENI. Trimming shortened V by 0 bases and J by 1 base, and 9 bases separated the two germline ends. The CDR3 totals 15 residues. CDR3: CASSPPTGIQETQYF. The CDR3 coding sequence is TGTGCCAGCTCACCACCTACAGGGATCCAAGAGACCCAGTACTTC.

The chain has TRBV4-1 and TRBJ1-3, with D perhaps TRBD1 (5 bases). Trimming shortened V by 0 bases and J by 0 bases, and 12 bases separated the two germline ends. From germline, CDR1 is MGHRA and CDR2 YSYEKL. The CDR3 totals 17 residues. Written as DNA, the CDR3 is TGCGCCAGCAGCCAAGATTTGACAGACCTCTCTGGAAACACCATATATTTT. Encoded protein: CASSQDLTDLSGNTIYF.

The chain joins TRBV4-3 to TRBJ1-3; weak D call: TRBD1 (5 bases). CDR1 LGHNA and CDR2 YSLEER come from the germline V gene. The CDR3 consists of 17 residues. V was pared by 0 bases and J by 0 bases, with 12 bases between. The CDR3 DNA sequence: TGCGCCAGCAGCCAAGATTGGGGCGCAGGCTCTGGAAACACCATATATTTT. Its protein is CASSQDWGAGSGNTIYF.

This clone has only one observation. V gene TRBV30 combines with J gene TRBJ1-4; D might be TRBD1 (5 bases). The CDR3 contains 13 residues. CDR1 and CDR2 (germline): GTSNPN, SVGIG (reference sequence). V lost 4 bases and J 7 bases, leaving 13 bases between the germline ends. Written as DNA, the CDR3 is TGTGCCTGGACAGACAGTGGAGTTGAAAAACTGTTTTTT. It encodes CAWTDSGVEKLFF.

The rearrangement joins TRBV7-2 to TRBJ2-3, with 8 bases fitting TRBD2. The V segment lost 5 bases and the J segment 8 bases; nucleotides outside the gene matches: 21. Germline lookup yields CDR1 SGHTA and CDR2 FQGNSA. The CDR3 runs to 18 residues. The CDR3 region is CASSPGNLRGARDGTQYF. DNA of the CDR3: TGTGCCAGCAGCCCCGGTAACTTGCGGGGGGCGCGGGATGGTACGCAGTATTTT. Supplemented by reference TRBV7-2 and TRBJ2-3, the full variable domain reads GAGVSQSPSNKVTEKGKDVELRCDPISGHTALYWYRQSLGQGLEFLIYFQGNSAPDKSGLPSDRFSAERTGGSVSTLTIQRTQQEDSAVYLCASSPGNLRGARDGTQYFGPGTRLTVL.

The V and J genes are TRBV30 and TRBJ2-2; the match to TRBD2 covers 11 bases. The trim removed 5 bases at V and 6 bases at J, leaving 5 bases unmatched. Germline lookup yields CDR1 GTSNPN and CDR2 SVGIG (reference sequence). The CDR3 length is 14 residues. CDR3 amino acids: CAWHSGGAPGELFF. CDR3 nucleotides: TGTGCCTGGCATAGCGGGGGGGCCCCCGGGGAGCTGTTTTTT.

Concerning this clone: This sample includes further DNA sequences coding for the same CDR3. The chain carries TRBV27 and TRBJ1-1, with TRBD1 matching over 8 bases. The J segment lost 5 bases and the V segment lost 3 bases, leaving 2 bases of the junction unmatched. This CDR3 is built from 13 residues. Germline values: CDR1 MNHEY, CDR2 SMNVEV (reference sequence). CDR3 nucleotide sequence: TGTGCCAGCAGTTTTACAGGGGGAACTGAAGCTTTCTTT. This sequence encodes CASSFTGGTEAFF.

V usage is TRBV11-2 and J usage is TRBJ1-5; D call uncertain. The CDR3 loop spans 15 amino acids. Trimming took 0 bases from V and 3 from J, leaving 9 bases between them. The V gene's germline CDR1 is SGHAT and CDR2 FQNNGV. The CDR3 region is CASSLDLLNNQPQHF. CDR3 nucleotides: TGTGCCAGCAGCTTAGATCTACTTAACAATCAGCCCCAGCATTTT.